This T cell receptor (beta chain) was captured in a study of blood T cell repertoires in COVID-19. The overall study: T cells, B-cell-depleted T cells, or PBMCs supplied cDNA or gDNA.

CDR1 SGDLS and CDR2 YYNGEE come from the germline V gene. V lost 0 bases, J lost 9 bases, and 12 bases lay in between. The CDR3 has 13 amino acids. As processed by the authors: The assay estimated nucleated cells by amplifying reference gene primers. Sequencing used immunoSEQ multiplex PCR; TCRdb keeps in-frame clones, though not all of them. The V and J calls and the clone size are those of that table, but D and trimming were determined from the DNA. The repertoire consists of roughly 100,000 clones, with more than 80% occurring once and the leading ten covering around 12%. This clonotype was obtained from a human donor in a cohort sampled during active COVID-19. The rearrangement links TRBV9 to TRBJ1-1, with D maybe TRBD1 (6 bases). Sequencing input: peripheral blood. As DNA, the CDR3 is TGTGCCAGCAGCGTAGGGGGGCGCGAGCAAGCTTTCTTT. It translates to CASSVGGREQAFF.